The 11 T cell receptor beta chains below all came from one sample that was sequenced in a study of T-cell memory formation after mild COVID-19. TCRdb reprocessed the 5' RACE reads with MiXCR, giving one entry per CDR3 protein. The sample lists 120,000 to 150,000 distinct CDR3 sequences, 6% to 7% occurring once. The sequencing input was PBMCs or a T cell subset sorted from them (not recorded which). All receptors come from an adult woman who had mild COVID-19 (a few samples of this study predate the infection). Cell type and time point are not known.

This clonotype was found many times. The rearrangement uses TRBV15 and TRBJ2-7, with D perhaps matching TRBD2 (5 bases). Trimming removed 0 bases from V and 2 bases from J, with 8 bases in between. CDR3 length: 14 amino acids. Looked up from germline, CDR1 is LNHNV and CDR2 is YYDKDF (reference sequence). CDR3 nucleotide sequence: TGTGCCACCAGCAGAGATCGAGGGACCTACGAGCAGTACTTC. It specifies CATSRDRGTYEQYF.

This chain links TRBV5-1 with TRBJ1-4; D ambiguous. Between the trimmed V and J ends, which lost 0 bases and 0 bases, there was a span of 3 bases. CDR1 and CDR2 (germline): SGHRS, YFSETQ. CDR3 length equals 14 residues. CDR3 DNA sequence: TGCGCCAGCAGCTTGGGGTCAACTAATGAAAAACTGTTTTTT. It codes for CASSLGSTNEKLFF.

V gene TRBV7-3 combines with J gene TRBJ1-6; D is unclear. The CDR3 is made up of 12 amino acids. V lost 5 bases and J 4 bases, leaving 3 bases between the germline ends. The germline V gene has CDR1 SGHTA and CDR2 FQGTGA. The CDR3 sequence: CASSVYNSPLHF. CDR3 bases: TGTGCCAGCAGCGTATATAATTCACCCCTCCACTTT.

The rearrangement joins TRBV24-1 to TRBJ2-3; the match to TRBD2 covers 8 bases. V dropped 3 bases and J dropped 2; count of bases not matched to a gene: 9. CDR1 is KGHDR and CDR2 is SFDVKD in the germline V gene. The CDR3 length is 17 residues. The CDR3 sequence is CATSDGGLAAFTDTQYF. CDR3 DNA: TGTGCCACCAGTGATGGTGGACTAGCTGCTTTCACAGATACGCAGTATTTT.

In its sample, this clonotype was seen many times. Written as DNA, the CDR3 is TGTGCCAGCTCACCCCAGGGAGGCAATGAGCAGTTCTTC. Translated: CASSPQGGNEQFF. The rearrangement links TRBV18 to TRBJ2-1, with D possibly TRBD2 on 6 matching bases. The V and J ends lost 3 bases and 6 bases respectively, with 9 bases between them. From germline, CDR1 is KGHSH and CDR2 LQKENI. The CDR3 is 13 residues long. The full variable domain, rest sourced from reference TRBV18 and TRBJ2-1, is NAGVMQNPRHLVRRRGQEARLRCSPMKGHSHVYWYRQLPEEGLKFMVYLQKENIIDESGMPKERFSAEFPKEGPSILRIQQVVRGDSAAYFCASSPQGGNEQFFGPGTRLTVL.

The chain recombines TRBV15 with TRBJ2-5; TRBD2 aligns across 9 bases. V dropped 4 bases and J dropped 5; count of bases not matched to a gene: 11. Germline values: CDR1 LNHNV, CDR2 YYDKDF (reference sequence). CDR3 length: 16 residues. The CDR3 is CATSTIRLAGMETQYF. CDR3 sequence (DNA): TGTGCCACCAGCACGATCCGTCTAGCGGGGATGGAGACCCAGTACTTC.

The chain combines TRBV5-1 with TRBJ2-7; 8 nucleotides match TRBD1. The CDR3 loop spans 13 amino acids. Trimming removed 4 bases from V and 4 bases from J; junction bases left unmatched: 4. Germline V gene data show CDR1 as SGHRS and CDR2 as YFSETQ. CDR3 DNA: TGCGCCAGCAGCCCCCGGGACAGGTACGAGCAGTACTTC. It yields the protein CASSPRDRYEQYF.

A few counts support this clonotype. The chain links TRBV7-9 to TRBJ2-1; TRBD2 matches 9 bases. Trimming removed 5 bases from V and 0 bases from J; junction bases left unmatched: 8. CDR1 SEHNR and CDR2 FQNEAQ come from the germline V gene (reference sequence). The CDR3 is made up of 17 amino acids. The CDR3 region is CASSRPSSGASYNEQFF. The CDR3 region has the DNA TGTGCCAGCAGCCGACCCTCTAGCGGGGCCTCCTACAATGAGCAGTTCTTC.

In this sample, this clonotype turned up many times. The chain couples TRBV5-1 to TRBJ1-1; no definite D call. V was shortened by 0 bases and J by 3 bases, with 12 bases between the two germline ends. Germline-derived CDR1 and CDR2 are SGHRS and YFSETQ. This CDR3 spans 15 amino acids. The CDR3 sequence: CASSLEWGGYTEAFF. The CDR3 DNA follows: TGCGCCAGCAGCTTGGAGTGGGGAGGGTACACTGAAGCTTTCTTT.

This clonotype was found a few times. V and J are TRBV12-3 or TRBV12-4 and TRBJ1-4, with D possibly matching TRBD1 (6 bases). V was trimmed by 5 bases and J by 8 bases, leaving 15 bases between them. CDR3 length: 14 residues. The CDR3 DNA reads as TGTGCCAGCAGTCGTGACAGGAGAGGCGAAAAACTGTTTTTT. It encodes CASSRDRRGEKLFF.

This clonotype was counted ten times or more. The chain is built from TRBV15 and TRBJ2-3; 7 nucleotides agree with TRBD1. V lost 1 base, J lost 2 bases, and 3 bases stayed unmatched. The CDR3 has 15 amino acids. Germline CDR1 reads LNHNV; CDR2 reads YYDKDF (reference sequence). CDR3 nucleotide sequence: TGTGCCACCAGCAGAGCGGGACAGTTCACAGATACGCAGTATTTT. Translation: CATSRAGQFTDTQYF.